This passage covers 7 T cell receptor beta chains from one sample sequenced in a study of post-analysis software for immune sequencing data. Overall study findings and caveats: Elevated frequency relative to controls characterized 4 or 5 TRBV segments in patients, TRBV5-6, TRBV5-1 and TRBV20-1 among them.

Their antigens are not known. Presence of unique molecular identifiers characterized the TCR beta cDNA libraries. In TCRdb, the PCR reads were re-called with MiXCR into one record per CDR3 protein. The sample lists approximately 350,000 distinct CDR3 sequences, less than 35% occurring once. Source material: blood. The receptors shown here come from a girl between 10 and 17 years old with multiple sclerosis.

The rearrangement links TRBV12-3 or TRBV12-4 to TRBJ2-1; tentatively, D is TRBD1 (6 bases). CDR3 length equals 16 residues. The V gene lost 4 bases and the J gene lost 6 bases, with 19 bases spanning the gap. The CDR3 coding sequence is TGTGCCAGCAGTTCCAACAGGGTCCTGGGCATCAATGAGCAGTTCTTC. It is translated as CASSSNRVLGINEQFF.

This chain links TRBV5-1 with TRBJ1-1, with 11 bases matching TRBD1. J lost 2 bases, V lost 3 bases, and 6 bases had no gene match. The CDR3 consists of 16 residues. Germline V gene data show CDR1 as SGHRS and CDR2 as YFSETQ. This CDR3 reads CASSSGDRGRNTEAFF. For the CDR3, the DNA is TGCGCCAGCAGCTCGGGGGACAGGGGGAGAAACACTGAAGCTTTCTTT.

J is TRBJ1-5 and V is TRBV6-5, with 8 bases aligning to TRBD1. The germline gives CDR1 MNHEY, CDR2 SVGAGI. CDR3 length: 18 residues. Trimming at V came to 3 bases and at J to 0 bases, leaving 10 bases not matched to a gene. The CDR3: CASSYNAGGAYSNQPQHF. In nucleotides, the CDR3 is TGTGCCAGCAGTTATAACGCAGGGGGCGCGTATAGCAATCAGCCCCAGCATTTT.

The chain joins TRBV11-2 to TRBJ2-1; 9 nucleotides align to TRBD1. The germline gives CDR1 SGHAT, CDR2 FQNNGV. CDR3 size: 18 residues. J gave up 7 bases and V 5 bases, and 18 bases lay outside the gene matches. CDR3 DNA sequence: TGTGCCAGCAGCCAGGGGGGGACAGGGTCCTCCAAGGGGAATGAGCAGTTCTTC. Residues: CASSQGGTGSSKGNEQFF.

This chain connects TRBV27 to TRBJ2-1, with D maybe TRBD2 (5 bases). CDR3 length: 12 amino acids. Trimming cost V 5 bases and J 9 bases, with 11 bases left between them. The germline V gene encodes CDR1 MNHEY and CDR2 SMNVEV (reference sequence). In nucleotides, the CDR3 is TGTGCCAGCAGTCCCCAGCGGAGTGAGCAGTTCTTC. Translated, it gives CASSPQRSEQFF.

The gene calls are TRBV3-1 and TRBJ1-6, with 7 bases matching TRBD1. Losses at the gene ends were 0 bases for V and 12 bases for J; bases not matched to a gene: 8. The CDR3 is 15 residues long. Per germline, CDR1 LGHDT and CDR2 YNNKEL (reference sequence). CDR3 DNA: TGTGCCAGCAGCCAAGATGGCAGGGGGTATAGACCCCTCCACTTT. Its translation: CASSQDGRGYRPLHF.

V is TRBV7-3 and J is TRBJ1-2, with a tentative D call TRBD1 (5 bases). Germline-derived CDR1 and CDR2 are SGHTA and FQGTGA. V lost 8 bases to trimming and J lost 6 bases, with 28 bases between them. This CDR3 spans 17 amino acids. CDR3: CASAPGPYSPLSDGYTF. As DNA, the CDR3 is TGTGCCAGCGCGCCGGGGCCGTACTCACCCTTGTCCGATGGCTACACCTTC. Filled out from reference TRBV7-3 and TRBJ1-2, the complete variable domain reads GAGVSQTPSNKVTEKGKYVELRCDPISGHTALYWYRQSLGQGPEFLIYFQGTGAADDSGLPNDRFFAVRPEGSVSTLKIQRTERGDSAVYLCASAPGPYSPLSDGYTFGSGTRLTVV.